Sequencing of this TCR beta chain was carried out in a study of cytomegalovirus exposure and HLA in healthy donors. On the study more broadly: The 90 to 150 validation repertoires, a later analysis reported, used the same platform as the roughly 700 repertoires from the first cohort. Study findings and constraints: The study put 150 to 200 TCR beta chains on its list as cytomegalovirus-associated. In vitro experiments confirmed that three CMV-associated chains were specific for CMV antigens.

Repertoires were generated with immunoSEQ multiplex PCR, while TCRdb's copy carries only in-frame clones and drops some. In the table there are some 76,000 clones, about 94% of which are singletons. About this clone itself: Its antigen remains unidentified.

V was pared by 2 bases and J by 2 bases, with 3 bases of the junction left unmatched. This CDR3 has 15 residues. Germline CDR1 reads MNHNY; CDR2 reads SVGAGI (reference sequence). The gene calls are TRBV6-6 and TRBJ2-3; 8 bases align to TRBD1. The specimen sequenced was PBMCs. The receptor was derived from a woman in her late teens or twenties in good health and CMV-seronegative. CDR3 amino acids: CASSYLGQDTDTQYF. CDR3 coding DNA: TGTGCCAGCAGTTACCTGGGACAGGACACAGATACGCAGTATTTT.